The 26 T cell receptor beta chains below all came from one sample that was sequenced in a study of T-cell reconstitution after alpha-beta-depleted transplantation in children. Unique molecular identifiers were incorporated when the TCRbeta library was constructed. TCRdb called the PCR reads again in MiXCR, with one record for every CDR3 protein. The profile covers roughly 490,000 distinct CDR3 sequences, with around 10% appearing a single time and approximately 14% taken by the ten largest. Sequencing used PBMCs, mostly from graft donor cells, obtained 180 days after TCRalphabeta/CD19-depleted stem cell transplant. The receptors stem from a female patient aged 2-9 years who had a stem cell transplant for aplastic anemia, so the T cells may come from the graft donor.

This chain connects TRBV27 to TRBJ2-1; TRBD1 matches 7 bases. CDR1 and CDR2 (germline): MNHEY, SMNVEV (reference sequence). There are 13 residues in the CDR3. V was clipped by 8 bases and J by 4 bases; unmatched bases: 5. The CDR3 is CASSRGRYNEQFF. The CDR3 coding sequence is TGTGCCAGCTCAAGGGGGCGGTACAATGAGCAGTTCTTC.

This chain joins TRBV9 and TRBJ2-1; possible D gene TRBD2, 6 bases. The CDR3 extends over 16 amino acids. V was pared by 0 bases and J by 6 bases, with 16 bases between. Germline lookup yields CDR1 SGDLS and CDR2 YYNGEE. This chain's CDR3 is CASSVALGVGGNEQFF. Here the CDR3 DNA reads TGTGCCAGCAGCGTAGCTCTCGGCGTCGGGGGCAATGAGCAGTTCTTC.

This chain connects TRBV7-2 to TRBJ1-2; the D gene is possibly TRBD1 (5 bases). The CDR3 consists of 13 residues. Germline V CDR1 and CDR2: SGHTA, FQGNSA. The V and J ends lost 0 bases and 6 bases respectively, with 8 bases between them. The CDR3 region is CASSLAGANGYTF. DNA of the CDR3: TGTGCCAGCAGCTTAGCAGGGGCGAATGGCTACACCTTC.

In this sample, this clonotype turned up a few times. This sequence joins TRBV19 and TRBJ1-2; no clear D. CDR3 size: 15 residues. The germline CDR1 and CDR2 sequences are LNHDA and SQIVND (reference sequence). The V and J ends lost 0 bases and 0 bases respectively, with 8 bases between them. CDR3 bases: TGTGCCAGTAGTATAGACAGGCCAGCTAACTATGGCTACACCTTC. It encodes CASSIDRPANYGYTF.

V is TRBV19 and J is TRBJ1-1; TRBD1 matches at 7 bases. The CDR3 consists of 13 residues. CDR1 and CDR2 from the germline V gene are LNHDA and SQIVND (reference sequence). J was trimmed by 4 bases and V by 9 bases; bases with no gene match: 8. The CDR3 reads CASRSTGITEAFF. The CDR3 nucleotides are TGTGCCAGCCGATCGACAGGGATCACTGAAGCTTTCTTT.

The chain is built from TRBV4-1 and TRBJ1-5; D not certain. This CDR3 has 16 amino acids. Germline V lookup: CDR1 MGHRA, CDR2 YSYEKL. V lost 3 bases to trimming and J lost 4 bases, with 16 bases between them. For the CDR3, the DNA is TGCGCCAGCAGCCACGTAGACCGGAGATTTAATCAGCCCCAGCATTTT. Translating gives CASSHVDRRFNQPQHF.

V and J are TRBV5-1 and TRBJ2-2; 9 nucleotides line up with TRBD2. CDR1 is SGHRS and CDR2 is YFSETQ in the germline V gene. The CDR3 contains 19 residues. The V segment lost 0 bases and the J segment 6 bases; nucleotides outside the gene matches: 15. CDR3 region: CASSLASIVWAGGAGELFF. The CDR3 DNA reads as TGCGCCAGCAGCTTGGCCTCAATCGTCTGGGCGGGAGGGGCCGGGGAGCTGTTTTTT.

This clonotype was counted once. This chain connects TRBV7-2 to TRBJ2-6; D possibly corresponds to TRBD1 (6 bases). This CDR3 is 16 amino acids long. Germline V lookup: CDR1 SGHTA, CDR2 FQGNSA. V shed 11 bases and J shed 0 bases, with 17 bases lying between them. The CDR3 region has the DNA TGTGCCGGCCCCCGAGGGGGTAGCTCTGGGGCCAACGTCCTGACTTTC. This encodes CAGPRGGSSGANVLTF.

This clonotype turned up a few times. The rearrangement uses TRBV5-1 and TRBJ2-1, with 7 positions matching TRBD2. The CDR3 is 14 residues long. Germline-derived CDR1 and CDR2 are SGHRS and YFSETQ. After removal of 3 bases from V and 10 bases from J, the junction contained 10 bases not matched to a gene. CDR3 sequence (DNA): TGCGCCAGCAGCTCGGCGAGGGTGGGAGGGGAGCAGTTCTTC. Residues: CASSSARVGGEQFF.

The chain couples TRBV9 to TRBJ2-3; 7 nucleotides agree with TRBD2. Germline V gene sequence: CDR1 SGDLS, CDR2 YYNGEE. This CDR3 region has 16 residues. The J segment lost 5 bases and the V segment lost 3 bases, leaving 12 bases of the junction unmatched. In nucleotides, the CDR3 is TGTGCCAGCAGCGGGCCCCTAGCGGCGGTTGAAGATACGCAGTATTTT. Encoded protein: CASSGPLAAVEDTQYF.

The chain recombines TRBV5-8 with TRBJ2-1, with D possibly TRBD2 on 5 matching bases. Trimming took 2 bases from V and 6 from J, leaving 15 bases between them. The germline V gene encodes CDR1 SGHTS and CDR2 YDEGEE. This CDR3 is 15 amino acids long. The CDR3 nucleotides are TGTGCCAGCAGCTTACGGGGTAGTTTCCTCAATGAGCAGTTCTTC. It specifies CASSLRGSFLNEQFF. Combining the CDR3 with reference TRBV5-8 and TRBJ2-1 gives the whole variable domain EAGVTQSPTHLIKTRGQQATLRCSPISGHTSVYWYQQALGLGLQFLLWYDEGEERNRGNFPPRFSGRQFPNYSSELNVNALELEDSALYLCASSLRGSFLNEQFFGPGTRLTVL.

Here the CDR3 DNA reads TGTGCCAGCTCACGGACTAGCGCTCAAGAGACCCAGTACTTC. Amino acid sequence: CASSRTSAQETQYF. The chain uses TRBV18 and TRBJ2-5; 9 nucleotides agree with TRBD2. V was clipped by 4 bases and J by 2 bases; unmatched bases: 2. The length of the CDR3 is 14 residues. CDR1 is KGHSH, CDR2 LQKENI, per germline.

The chain joins TRBV29-1 to TRBJ2-7; D remains ambiguous. The germline V and J ends were trimmed by 3 bases and 0 bases, with 9 bases remaining between them. The CDR3 is 13 amino acids. CDR1 is SQVTM, CDR2 ANQGSEA, per germline. The CDR3: CSVEATSSYEQYF. The CDR3 nucleotides read TGCAGCGTTGAGGCAACGAGCTCCTACGAGCAGTACTTC.

The CDR3 sequence is CASSLVVPGYEQYF. The CDR3 DNA reads TGTGCCAGCAGTTTAGTGGTCCCCGGCTACGAGCAGTACTTC. This chain connects TRBV28 to TRBJ2-7; D is ambiguous. Germline CDR1 MDHEN, CDR2 SYDVKM. The CDR3 consists of 14 residues. Trimming left V 2 bases short and J 3 bases short, with 11 bases between.

The sample holds a few counts of this clonotype. V gene TRBV6-2 or TRBV6-3 combines with J gene TRBJ1-1, with 7 positions matching TRBD1. This CDR3 comprises 15 residues. Per germline, CDR1 MNHEY and CDR2 SVGEGT. V was clipped by 5 bases and J by 1 base; unmatched bases: 7. The CDR3 nucleotides are TGTGCCAGCAGTAACAGGGGAACGGCGAACACTGAAGCTTTCTTT. Translation gives CASSNRGTANTEAFF.

This clonotype has more than one count but fewer than ten. This rearrangement joins TRBV20-1 to TRBJ2-5; 11 bases agree with TRBD1. Losses at the gene ends were 0 bases for V and 4 bases for J; bases not matched to a gene: 7. CDR1 is DFQATT and CDR2 is SNEGSKA in the germline V gene (reference sequence). This CDR3 spans 16 amino acids. The CDR3 protein is CSARDKDRGLGETQYF. CDR3 sequence (DNA): TGCAGTGCTAGAGACAAGGACAGGGGGCTTGGAGAGACCCAGTACTTC.

This clonotype was detected only a few times. J is TRBJ2-6 and V is TRBV10-3, with D unresolved. The V gene lost 10 bases and the J gene lost 5 bases, with 6 bases spanning the gap. The CDR3 consists of 11 residues. Germline values: CDR1 ENHRY, CDR2 SYGVKD. CDR3 sequence (DNA): TGTGCCACTGCCTGGGCCAACGTCCTGACTTTC. This sequence encodes CATAWANVLTF.

The V gene is TRBV7-2, the J gene TRBJ2-3; possibly TRBD1 or TRBD2 for D (6 bases each). There are 14 residues in the CDR3. Germline V gene lookup returns CDR1 SGHTA and CDR2 FQGNSA. Trimming took off 6 bases at V and 6 bases at J, with 16 bases between the two ends. CDR3 region: CASSSLGGIDTQYF. For the CDR3, the DNA is TGTGCCAGCAGTTCTTTGGGGGGCATCGATACGCAGTATTTT.

The chain is built from TRBV3-1 and TRBJ2-3; a weak D match, TRBD2 (5 bases). CDR1 LGHDT and CDR2 YNNKEL come from the germline V gene (reference sequence). This CDR3 is built from 16 residues. V was clipped by 0 bases and J by 2 bases, with 12 bases between them. The DNA of the CDR3 is TGTGCCAGCAGCCAAGATCCGGGGATTTACACAGATACGCAGTATTTT. Translation: CASSQDPGIYTDTQYF.

This clonotype was found many times. The J gene is TRBJ2-1, the V gene TRBV29-1; the match to TRBD2 covers 11 bases. The CDR3 loop spans 14 amino acids. Germline V gene sequence: CDR1 SQVTM, CDR2 ANQGSEA. V gave up 4 bases and J gave up 9 bases; unmatched junction bases: 8. The CDR3 sequence is CSVVLAGVQGEQFF. The CDR3 DNA follows: TGCAGCGTTGTACTAGCGGGAGTTCAGGGTGAGCAGTTCTTC.

Only a few counts were recorded for this clonotype. The V and J genes are TRBV20-1 and TRBJ1-4; 7 bases agree with TRBD1. The CDR3 totals 21 residues. Per germline, CDR1 DFQATT and CDR2 SNEGSKA (reference sequence). V dropped 2 bases and J dropped 0; count of bases not matched to a gene: 21. The CDR3 region has the DNA TGCAGTGCTAGAACCAGGATGGGGGTGAGGGACAGACCTTCAACTAATGAAAAACTGTTTTTT. As protein: CSARTRMGVRDRPSTNEKLFF.

This clonotype was counted a single time. Written as DNA, the CDR3 is TGTGCCAGCTCACTTAGACAGGATTTGGCTTTCTTT. It translates to CASSLRQDLAFF. The chain links TRBV18 to TRBJ1-1; a weak D match, TRBD1 (6 bases). Looked up from germline, CDR1 is KGHSH and CDR2 is LQKENI. V was pared by 4 bases and J by 11 bases, with 14 bases between. This CDR3 is built from 12 residues.

The CDR3 spells CASSLLLAADEQFF. CDR3 DNA: TGTGCCAGCAGCTTACTACTAGCGGCCGATGAGCAGTTCTTC. The genes are TRBV7-2 and TRBJ2-1; 8 bases are shared with TRBD2. The CDR3 runs 14 residues. The V gene's germline CDR1 is SGHTA and CDR2 FQGNSA. Losses at the gene ends were 2 bases for V and 8 bases for J; bases not matched to a gene: 5.

This clonotype has more than one count but fewer than ten. CDR3 nucleotide sequence: TGTGCCTGGAGTAAGGGGACAGGGGGCTACGAGCAGTACTTC. Protein product: CAWSKGTGGYEQYF. The chain has TRBV30 and TRBJ2-7; 11 bases are shared with TRBD1. The V and J ends lost 2 bases and 3 bases, in that order; junction bases with no gene match: 3. The CDR3 is made up of 14 amino acids. Germline V CDR1 and CDR2: GTSNPN, SVGIG (reference sequence).

Many counts were recorded for this clonotype. This rearrangement joins TRBV7-9 to TRBJ2-3; D possibly corresponds to TRBD2 (6 bases). The CDR3 is 15 amino acids. Germline V lookup: CDR1 SEHNR, CDR2 FQNEAQ (reference sequence). V lost 5 bases and J 2 bases, leaving 14 bases between the germline ends. As DNA, the CDR3 is TGTGCCAGCAGCACCAGCTGGGGGGTCACAGATACGCAGTATTTT. Amino acids: CASSTSWGVTDTQYF.

This clonotype came up a few times. The chain employs TRBV29-1 and TRBJ1-2; no definite D call. Germline V CDR1 and CDR2: SQVTM, ANQGSEA. There are 12 residues in the CDR3. Deletions cut 3 bases from V and 0 bases from J, with 5 bases between. The chain's CDR3 is CSVEPTNYGYTF. The DNA of the CDR3 is TGCAGCGTTGAGCCAACTAACTATGGCTACACCTTC. The full variable domain, rest sourced from reference TRBV29-1 and TRBJ1-2, is SAVISQKPSRDICQRGTSLTIQCQVDSQVTMMFWYRQQPGQSLTLIATANQGSEATYESGFVIDKFPISRPNLTFSTLTVSNMSPEDSSIYLCSVEPTNYGYTFGSGTRLTVV.